This note documents a single TCR beta chain sequence. The data are from a study of blood T cell repertoires in COVID-19. On the study more broadly: Sites across the United States, Italy and Spain contributed samples from acute and convalescent COVID-19.

Using immunoSEQ multiplex PCR, the repertoire was profiled, and TCRdb retains in-frame clones only, with some absent. The sample holds 200,000 to 250,000 clones, about 87% seen once. Germline V gene lookup returns CDR1 MNHNS and CDR2 SASEGT. V lost 7 bases to trimming and J lost 4 bases; unmatched junction nucleotides: 12. There are 15 residues in the CDR3. The sequence was obtained from a woman aged 70 to 79 with active or convalescent COVID-19. This sequence joins TRBV6-1 and TRBJ2-7, with TRBD1 identical over 8 bases. What was sequenced was peripheral blood. The CDR3, as DNA: TGTGCCAGCACCTACTGGACAGGGTCTAAATACGAGCAGTACTTC. Translated, it gives CASTYWTGSKYEQYF.